The source of this T cell receptor (beta chain) is a study of blood T cell repertoires in COVID-19 (dated by TCRdb to 2018 to 2021). For the study in its entirety: Samples covering the acute and convalescent phases of COVID-19 were provided by collaborators in the United States, Italy and Spain. The material from the prospective study consisted of cDNA or gDNA derived from T cells, B-cell-depleted T cells, or PBMCs. Deeply sampled blood TCRbeta repertoires from subjects exposed to, actively infected with, or recovered from COVID-19 were included in the dataset. The repertoires were made available in a free public database intended to serve as a resource for research on the immune response to SARS-CoV-2. Samples came from the ongoing ImmuneRACE study (first 160 participants) plus 1,254 subjects from 6 global collaborators. The sample metadata nearly always contained a de-identified subject ID, COVID-19 status, age in years and sex. Where available, HLA class I and class II types were obtained from metadata supplied by the sample provider rather than from assay-based typing. What the study reported, not specific to this receptor: The quantity of clinical and demographic metadata differed by source and by participant and was supplied without curation.

Whole blood was collected in K2EDTA tubes by collaborating institutions according to the institutions' own protocols. For TCRbeta analysis, collaborators shipped samples in one of three forms: frozen whole blood, isolated PBMCs, or DNA extracted from either of those sample types. The germline V gene encodes CDR1 SGHTA and CDR2 FQGNSA. The CDR3 starts with the cysteine, ends with the phenylalanine, and has 12 residues. CDR3 DNA is the only sequence kept; it has 36 bases, read in frame from the first base. The V and J ends are trimmed by 5 bases and 6 bases, leaving 9 bases between them. The immunoSEQ Assay, a bias-controlled multiplex PCR, was used to amplify TCRbeta CDR3 regions from genomic DNA. In the original analysis: The number of nucleated cells in each sample was estimated from the amplification of reference gene primers within the assay. Sequence reads were collapsed and filtered to measure the absolute abundance of every unique TCRbeta CDR3 rearrangement. For each sample, productive Simpson clonality was calculated as the square root of Simpson's diversity index over productive rearrangements. TCRdb took this table from immuneACCESS and kept in-frame rearrangements with V and J called. Such tables lack part of the clones; where checked against another copy, unresolved V genes explain under half of the gap, and the rest is unexplained. The V and J calls and clone size are taken from that table; D and trimming were inferred from the DNA. Across this sample there are around 68,000 clones, with under 85% seen only once. 8.5% to 10% of the sample rests with the top ten.

Turning to this clone: The clone's antigen remains unknown. Nothing much larger sits one base from this clone, and base qualities are not available.

Material: peripheral blood. The TCR comes from a woman in her forties or fifties with acute or convalescent COVID-19. The sequence is built from TRBV7-2 and TRBJ2-3; the D gene is not confidently resolved. The CDR3 protein is CASSPVLDTQYF. The DNA is TGTGCCAGCAGCCCCGTCCTGGATACGCAGTATTTT.